This T cell receptor (beta chain) appears in the sequencing data of a study of blood T cell repertoires in COVID-19. Germline CDR1 SGHAT, CDR2 FQNNGV. Between the trimmed V and J ends, which lost 0 bases and 5 bases, there was a span of 19 bases. This CDR3 contains 17 residues. Measured with immunoSEQ multiplex PCR; TCRdb has only the in-frame clones, and not every one. The repertoire holds approximately 400,000 clones, with around 89% as singletons. Participant reports of clinical history set cohort assignment. Two negative PCRs, clearance, or symptom resolution characterized the recovered Cohort 3 donors.

The material sequenced was PBMCs or T cells enriched from blood (not recorded which). This chain links TRBV11-2 with TRBJ1-2; tentatively, D is TRBD1 (5 bases). The source of this sequence is a woman between 18 and 29 years old who had recovered from COVID-19. CDR3 coding DNA: TGTGCCAGCAGCTTAGATGCCATTGTAGCAGGGTTTTATGGCTACACCTTC. Its translation: CASSLDAIVAGFYGYTF.